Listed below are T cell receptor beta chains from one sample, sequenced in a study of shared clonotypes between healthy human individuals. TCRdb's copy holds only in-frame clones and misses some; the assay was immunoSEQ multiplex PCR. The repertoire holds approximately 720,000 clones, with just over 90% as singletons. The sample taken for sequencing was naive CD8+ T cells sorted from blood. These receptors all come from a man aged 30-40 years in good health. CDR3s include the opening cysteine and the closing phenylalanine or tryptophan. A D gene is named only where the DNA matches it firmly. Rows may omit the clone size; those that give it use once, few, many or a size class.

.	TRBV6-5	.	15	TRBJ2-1	CASSYSFPVDNEQFF	TGTGCCAGCAGTTACTCCTTTCCCGTGGACAATGAGCAGTTCTTC
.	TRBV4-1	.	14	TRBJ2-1	CASSQVKEYNEQFF	TGCGCCAGCAGCCAAGTCAAGGAGTACAATGAGCAGTTCTTC
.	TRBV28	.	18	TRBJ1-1	CASSLFGREAYMNTEAFF	TGTGCCAGCAGTTTATTTGGCCGGGAGGCTTACATGAACACTGAAGCTTTCTTT
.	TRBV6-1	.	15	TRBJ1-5	CASKVYKYSNQPQHF	TGTGCCAGCAAAGTATACAAGTATAGCAATCAGCCCCAGCATTTT
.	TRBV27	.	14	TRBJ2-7	CASSLGHSSYEQYF	TGTGCCAGCAGTCTGGGACACAGCTCCTACGAGCAGTACTTC
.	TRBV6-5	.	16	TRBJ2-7	CASSYSAAGGGYEQYF	TGTGCCAGCAGTTACTCGGCGGCAGGGGGGGGCTACGAGCAGTACTTC
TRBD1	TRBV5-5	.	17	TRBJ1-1	CASSSRDRSLMNTEAFF	TGTGCCAGCAGCTCCCGGGACAGGTCGTTAATGAACACTGAAGCTTTCTTT
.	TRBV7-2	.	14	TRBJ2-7	CASSYGTPILGQYF	TGTGCCAGCAGCTACGGGACCCCGATCCTTGGGCAGTACTTC
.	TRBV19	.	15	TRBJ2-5	CASSPADSTTETQYF	TGTGCCAGTAGTCCAGCAGACAGCACGACGGAGACCCAGTACTTC
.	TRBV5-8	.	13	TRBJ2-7	CASRGLQVYEQYF	TGTGCCAGCAGGGGGCTTCAAGTCTACGAGCAGTACTTC
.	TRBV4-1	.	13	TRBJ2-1	CASSQAGADEQFF	TGCGCCAGCAGCCAAGCAGGGGCCGATGAGCAGTTCTTC
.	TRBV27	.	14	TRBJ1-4	CASSLLDGNEKLFF	TGTGCCAGCAGCCTCCTGGACGGGAATGAAAAACTGTTTTTT
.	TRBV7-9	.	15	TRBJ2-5	CASSFVGEGLETQYF	TGTGCCAGCAGCTTCGTGGGAGAGGGATTAGAGACCCAGTACTTC
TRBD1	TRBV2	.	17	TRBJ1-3	CAGGQGLPQFSGNTIYF	TGTGCCGGGGGACAGGGGCTTCCTCAATTCTCTGGAAACACCATATATTTT
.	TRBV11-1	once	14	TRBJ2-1	CASSFSGAYNEQFF	TGTGCCAGCAGCTTTAGCGGTGCCTACAATGAGCAGTTCTTC
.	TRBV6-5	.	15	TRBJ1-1	CASSYGTEANTEAFF	TGTGCCAGCAGTTACGGCACAGAAGCGAACACTGAAGCTTTCTTT
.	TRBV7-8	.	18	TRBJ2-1	CASSLAAHLIGSYNEQFF	TGTGCCAGCAGCTTGGCGGCCCATCTTATCGGCTCCTACAATGAGCAGTTCTTC
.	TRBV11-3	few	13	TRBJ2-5	CASSLPGHETQYF	TGTGCCAGCAGCTTACCAGGTCATGAGACCCAGTACTTC
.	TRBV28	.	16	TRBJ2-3	CASSLLPGMITDTQYF	TGTGCCAGCAGTTTACTCCCTGGGATGATCACAGATACGCAGTATTTT
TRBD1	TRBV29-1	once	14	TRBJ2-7	CSVEEGTGVYEQYF	TGCAGCGTTGAAGAAGGTACAGGGGTCTACGAGCAGTACTTC
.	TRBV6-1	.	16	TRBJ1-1	CASSEGRRLSDTEAFF	TGTGCCAGCAGTGAAGGTCGTCGGCTTAGCGACACTGAAGCTTTCTTT
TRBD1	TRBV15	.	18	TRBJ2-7	CATSRGPTGGAGSYEQYF	TGTGCCACCAGCAGAGGCCCGACAGGGGGCGCAGGATCCTACGAGCAGTACTTC
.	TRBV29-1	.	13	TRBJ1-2	CSVQRGHIYGYTF	TGCAGCGTTCAGAGGGGACACATCTATGGCTACACCTTC
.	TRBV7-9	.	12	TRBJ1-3	CASSLGGDTIYF	TGTGCCAGCAGCCTTGGCGGAGACACCATATATTTT
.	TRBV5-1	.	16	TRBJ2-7	CASSLGAGPSTYEQYF	TGCGCCAGCAGCTTGGGCGCGGGACCATCAACCTACGAGCAGTACTTC
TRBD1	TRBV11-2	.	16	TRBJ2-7	CASSVGTGDTGYEQYF	TGTGCCAGCAGCGTCGGGACAGGGGATACGGGCTACGAGCAGTACTTC
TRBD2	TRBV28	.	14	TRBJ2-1	CASSFRLAGNEQFF	TGTGCCAGCAGTTTTAGACTAGCGGGCAATGAGCAGTTCTTC
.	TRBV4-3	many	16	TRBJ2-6	CASSQEIGSGANVLTF	TGCGCCAGCAGCCAAGAGATCGGCTCTGGGGCCAACGTCCTGACTTTC
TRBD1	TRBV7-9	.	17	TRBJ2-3	CASSSQGAKRRTDTQYF	TGTGCCAGCAGCTCGCAGGGGGCGAAGCGCCGCACAGATACGCAGTATTTT
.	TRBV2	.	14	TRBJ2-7	CASIHLTGAYEQYF	TGTGCCAGCATCCACCTGACGGGAGCCTACGAGCAGTACTTC
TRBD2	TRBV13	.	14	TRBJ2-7	CASSEGTTPAEQYF	TGTGCCAGCAGCGAGGGGACTACCCCCGCCGAGCAGTACTTC
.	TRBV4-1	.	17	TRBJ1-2	CASSQDLLGGRAYGYTF	TGCGCCAGCAGCCAAGATCTTTTAGGAGGGAGAGCCTATGGCTACACCTTC
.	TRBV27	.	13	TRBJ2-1	CASRFLGGNEQFF	TGTGCCAGCAGGTTCTTAGGAGGCAATGAGCAGTTCTTC
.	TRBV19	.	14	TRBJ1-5	CASRGPKWDQPQHF	TGTGCCAGTAGGGGGCCCAAGTGGGATCAGCCCCAGCATTTT
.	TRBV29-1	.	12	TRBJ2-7	CSVEGRFYEQYF	TGCAGCGTTGAGGGCAGGTTCTACGAGCAGTACTTC
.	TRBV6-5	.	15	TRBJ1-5	CASSLRPMNNQPQHF	TGTGCCAGCAGTTTGCGACCGATGAACAATCAGCCCCAGCATTTT
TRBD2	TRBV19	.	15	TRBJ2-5	CASSIGLAFGETQYF	TGTGCCAGTAGTATAGGACTAGCCTTCGGCGAGACCCAGTACTTC
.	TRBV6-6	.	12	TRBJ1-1	CASSYAQTEAFF	TGTGCCAGCAGTTACGCACAGACTGAAGCTTTCTTT
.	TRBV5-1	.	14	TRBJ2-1	CASSPQGYYNEQFF	TGCGCCAGCAGCCCCCAAGGGTACTACAATGAGCAGTTCTTC
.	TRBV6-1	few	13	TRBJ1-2	CASSERQDYGYTF	TGTGCCAGCAGTGAACGACAGGATTATGGCTACACCTTC
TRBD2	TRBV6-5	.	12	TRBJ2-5	CATKAGDVTQYF	TGTGCCACCAAAGCGGGAGATGTGACCCAGTACTTC
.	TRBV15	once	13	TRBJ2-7	CATSSPPTYEQYF	TGTGCCACCAGCAGTCCTCCTACCTACGAGCAGTACTTC
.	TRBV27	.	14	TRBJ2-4	CASSPQGAKNIQYF	TGTGCCAGCAGTCCCCAGGGAGCCAAAAACATTCAGTACTTC
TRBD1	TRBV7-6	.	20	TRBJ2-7	CASSSGGAGGPNHPPYEQYF	TGTGCCAGCAGCTCGGGTGGGGCAGGGGGCCCTAACCACCCCCCCTACGAGCAGTACTTC
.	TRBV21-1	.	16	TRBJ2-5	CASSLRRTRRQETQYF	TGTGCCAGCAGCTTGCGTCGGACTAGGCGGCAAGAGACCCAGTACTTC
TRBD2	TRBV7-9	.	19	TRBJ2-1	CASSYRSVAGAASYNEQFF	TGTGCCAGCAGCTATAGGTCGGTAGCGGGAGCCGCCTCCTACAATGAGCAGTTCTTC
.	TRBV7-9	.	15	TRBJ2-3	CASSLVVSGRDTQYF	TGTGCCAGCAGCTTAGTCGTGTCAGGGCGAGATACGCAGTATTTT
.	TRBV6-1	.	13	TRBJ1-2	CASSEGLWYGYTF	TGTGCCAGCAGTGAGGGACTCTGGTATGGCTACACCTTC
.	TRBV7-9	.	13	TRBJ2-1	CALGLSSYNEQFF	TGTGCTCTAGGGTTGAGCTCCTACAATGAGCAGTTCTTC
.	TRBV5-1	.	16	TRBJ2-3	CASSLVQRASTDTQYF	TGCGCCAGCAGCTTGGTCCAGCGGGCTAGCACAGATACGCAGTATTTT
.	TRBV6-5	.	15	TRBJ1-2	CASSYRGGANYGYTF	TGTGCCAGCAGTTACAGGGGGGGAGCTAACTATGGCTACACCTTC
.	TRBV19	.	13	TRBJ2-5	CASSRAREETQYF	TGTGCCAGTAGTAGGGCCAGAGAAGAGACCCAGTACTTC
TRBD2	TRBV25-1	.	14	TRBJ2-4	CASSDHSGTNIQYF	TGTGCCAGCAGTGACCACAGCGGGACGAACATTCAGTACTTC
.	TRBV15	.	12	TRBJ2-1	CATSRVAAEQFF	TGTGCCACCAGCAGAGTAGCTGCTGAGCAGTTCTTC
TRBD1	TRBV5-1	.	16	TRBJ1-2	CASSLGDRGLDHGYTF	TGCGCCAGCAGCTTGGGGGACAGGGGGCTAGATCATGGCTACACCTTC
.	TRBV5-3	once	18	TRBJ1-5	CARSLNPNLQDWDQPQHF	TGTGCCAGAAGCTTGAACCCAAACCTACAAGACTGGGATCAGCCCCAGCATTTT
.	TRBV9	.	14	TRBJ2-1	CASSASGLNNEQFF	TGTGCCAGCAGCGCAAGCGGACTAAACAATGAGCAGTTCTTC
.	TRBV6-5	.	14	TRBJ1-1	CASSYSLGGTEAFF	TGTGCCAGCAGTTACTCGCTGGGTGGTACTGAAGCTTTCTTT
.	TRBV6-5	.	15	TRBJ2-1	CASSLRAGPVREQFF	TGTGCCAGCAGCCTCCGGGCGGGACCTGTACGGGAGCAGTTCTTC